These T cell receptor beta chains were read from a single sample in a study of blood T cells in healthy people across ages. TCRdb fed the 5' RACE reads into MiXCR, producing one record per CDR3 protein. The repertoire holds over 1,500,000 distinct CDR3 sequences, with roughly two fifths as singletons. Sequencing was performed on blood. The receptors were gathered from a human donor in good health. The CDR3 runs from the conserved cysteine through the conserved F or W. Each record gives: CDR3 protein, CDR3 DNA, clone size, D gene, CDR3 length, V gene, J gene. The D gene is left open where the match is weak. A row's size may be missing; if present it is once, few, many or a size class.

CDR3: CASSLARRTDTQYF
DNA: TGTGCCAGCAGCTTGGCCCGGAGGACAGATACGCAGTATTTT
size: .
D: .
length: 14
V: TRBV5-6
J: TRBJ2-3

CDR3: CSARDSSGGSYEQYF
DNA: TGCAGTGCTAGAGATTCTAGCGGGGGGTCCTACGAGCAGTACTTC
size: .
D: TRBD2
length: 15
V: TRBV20-1
J: TRBJ2-7

CDR3: CVSSPTDTYEQYF
DNA: TGTGTCAGTAGTCCGACAGATACCTACGAGCAGTACTTC
size: .
D: .
length: 13
V: TRBV19
J: TRBJ2-7

CDR3: CVSSVSDLTTDTQYF
DNA: TGTGTCAGCAGCGTATCAGATTTGACCACAGATACGCAGTATTTT
size: .
D: .
length: 15
V: TRBV9
J: TRBJ2-3

CDR3: CASSYGQPRWSGANVLTF
DNA: TGTGCCAGCAGCTATGGACAGCCGAGGTGGTCTGGGGCCAACGTCCTGACTTTC
size: few
D: .
length: 18
V: TRBV5-6
J: TRBJ2-6

CDR3: CASRQSRNQETQYF
DNA: TGTGCCAGCAGACAATCACGGAACCAAGAGACCCAGTACTTC
size: few
D: .
length: 14
V: TRBV6-2/TRBV6-3
J: TRBJ2-5

CDR3: CASISGYTDTQYF
DNA: TGTGCCAGCATTTCGGGGTACACAGATACGCAGTATTTT
size: .
D: .
length: 13
V: TRBV25-1
J: TRBJ2-3

CDR3: CASSWSTGVYEQYF
DNA: TGCGCCAGCAGCTGGAGTACAGGGGTCTACGAGCAGTACTTC
size: few
D: TRBD1
length: 14
V: TRBV5-1
J: TRBJ2-7

CDR3: CSARELAGGNTDTQYF
DNA: TGCAGTGCTAGGGAGCTAGCGGGGGGAAACACAGATACGCAGTATTTT
size: .
D: TRBD2
length: 16
V: TRBV20-1
J: TRBJ2-3

CDR3: CASRQGSSTDTQYF
DNA: TGCGCCAGCAGACAGGGGTCTAGCACAGATACGCAGTATTTT
size: .
D: TRBD1
length: 14
V: TRBV5-1
J: TRBJ2-3

CDR3: CASSLLAVNTEAFF
DNA: TGTGCCAGCAGTTTACTCGCTGTGAACACTGAAGCTTTCTTT
size: .
D: .
length: 14
V: TRBV12-3/TRBV12-4
J: TRBJ1-1

CDR3: CASSLELWVEGARGYTF
DNA: TGTGCCAGCAGCTTGGAGCTGTGGGTTGAGGGGGCGAGGGGCTACACCTTC
size: .
D: TRBD1
length: 17
V: TRBV5-5
J: TRBJ1-2

CDR3: CASSVGLGGQYF
DNA: TGCGCCAGCAGTGTAGGCCTAGGTGGGCAGTACTTC
size: .
D: .
length: 12
V: TRBV2
J: TRBJ2-4

CDR3: CASSWTVQETQYF
DNA: TGTGCCAGCAGCTGGACCGTTCAAGAGACCCAGTACTTC
size: many
D: .
length: 13
V: TRBV7-2
J: TRBJ2-5

CDR3: CATSRSRIRDSPLHF
DNA: TGTGCCACCAGCAGAAGCCGCATTCGGGATTCACCCCTCCACTTT
size: few
D: .
length: 15
V: TRBV15
J: TRBJ1-6

CDR3: CASSVSNSKDQPQHF
DNA: TGTGCCAGCAGTGTTTCAAACAGTAAAGATCAGCCCCAGCATTTT
size: .
D: .
length: 15
V: TRBV6-1
J: TRBJ1-5

CDR3: CTSSSTRTAYEQYF
DNA: TGTACCAGCAGCTCGACCCGAACTGCCTACGAGCAGTACTTC
size: .
D: .
length: 14
V: TRBV7-9
J: TRBJ2-7

CDR3: CASSSGQGGSYEQYF
DNA: TGCGCCAGCAGCTCGGGACAGGGAGGGAGCTACGAGCAGTACTTC
size: many
D: TRBD1
length: 15
V: TRBV5-1
J: TRBJ2-7

CDR3: CASSLQEDRVYNTEAFF
DNA: TGTGCCAGCAGCCTTCAGGAGGACAGGGTATATAACACTGAAGCTTTCTTT
size: .
D: TRBD1
length: 17
V: TRBV7-2
J: TRBJ1-1

CDR3: CASSLPSGGWGEQFF
DNA: TGCGCCAGCAGCTTGCCTAGCGGGGGGTGGGGTGAGCAGTTCTTC
size: .
D: TRBD2
length: 15
V: TRBV5-6
J: TRBJ2-1

CDR3: CASRSTGGYQPQHF
DNA: TGTGCCAGCAGATCGACAGGAGGATATCAGCCCCAGCATTTT
size: .
D: .
length: 14
V: TRBV2
J: TRBJ1-5

CDR3: CASNADRRTFF
DNA: TGTGCCAGCAATGCGGACAGGAGAACTTTCTTT
size: .
D: TRBD1
length: 11
V: TRBV12-3/TRBV12-4
J: TRBJ1-1

CDR3: CASSRAPSSGGAPNEQFF
DNA: TGTGCCAGCAGCCGCGCACCCTCTAGCGGGGGGGCGCCCAATGAGCAGTTCTTC
size: once
D: TRBD2
length: 18
V: TRBV4-2
J: TRBJ2-1

CDR3: CASSFQLSQGETQYF
DNA: TGTGCCAGCAGCTTCCAACTCTCTCAGGGGGAGACCCAGTACTTC
size: .
D: .
length: 15
V: TRBV7-2
J: TRBJ2-5

CDR3: CASSKAEGAGERTYEQYF
DNA: TGTGCCAGCAGCAAAGCGGAGGGGGCGGGGGAGAGGACCTACGAGCAGTACTTC
size: few
D: .
length: 18
V: TRBV21-1
J: TRBJ2-7

CDR3: CASSRRGINYGYTF
DNA: TGTGCCAGCAGCCGCCGGGGGATTAACTATGGCTACACCTTC
size: .
D: .
length: 14
V: TRBV3-1
J: TRBJ1-2

CDR3: CASNPAGLAGGEQFF
DNA: TGTGCCAGCAACCCCGCGGGGCTAGCGGGGGGGGAGCAGTTCTTC
size: .
D: TRBD2
length: 15
V: TRBV9
J: TRBJ2-1

CDR3: CSASEGAGTGELFF
DNA: TGCAGTGCTAGTGAGGGTGCGGGCACCGGGGAGCTGTTTTTT
size: .
D: .
length: 14
V: TRBV20-1
J: TRBJ2-2